The 10 T cell receptor beta chains listed next were all sequenced from one sample in a study of molecular identifiers for immune sequencing clone quantification. TCRdb re-derived calls from the PCR reads in MiXCR, one entry per CDR3 protein. The repertoire holds about 510,000 distinct CDR3 sequences, about 21% seen once, with under 0.85% in the top ten. Sequencing was carried out using naive CD8+ T cells from blood, with Jurkat cell RNA spiked in. Documented subset: FACS-sorted CD8+CD4-CCR7+CD45RA+ naive T cells. These receptors originate from a human donor in good health. Some libraries in this study had Jurkat cell RNA spiked in.

The chain joins TRBV13 to TRBJ2-1; TRBD2 matches 11 bases. This CDR3 contains 20 residues. J was trimmed by 4 bases and V by 5 bases; bases with no gene match: 19. Germline lookup yields CDR1 PRHDT and CDR2 FYEKMQ (reference sequence). The CDR3: CASSRTGTSGWYTVYNEQFF. The CDR3, as DNA: TGTGCCAGCAGCCGCACCGGGACTAGCGGTTGGTATACGGTATACAATGAGCAGTTCTTC.

A word on this clonotype: This may come from a read error, since a much larger clone is one base off. The rearrangement links TRBV2 to TRBJ2-5, with 10 bases aligning to TRBD2. The CDR3 runs to 15 residues. Germline V CDR1 and CDR2: SNHLY, FYNNEI. The CDR3 sequence: CASSMGLALQETQCF. The DNA of the CDR3 is TGTGCCAGCAGTATGGGACTAGCGCTCCAAGAGACCCAGTGCTTC.

This chain uses TRBV24-1 with TRBJ2-7, with D unclear. From germline, CDR1 is KGHDR and CDR2 SFDVKD. The CDR3 runs to 14 residues. Trimming left V 12 bases short and J 3 bases short, with 20 bases between. The CDR3 DNA sequence: TGTGCCCCTCCGCGACAACGAGTCGGCTACGAGCAGTACTTC. As protein: CAPPRQRVGYEQYF.

This clonotype was recorded at least ten times. The J gene is TRBJ2-5, the V gene TRBV7-9, with D uncertain. V lost 1 base and J 0 bases, leaving 3 bases between the germline ends. Germline CDR1 is SEHNR and CDR2 is FQNEAQ (reference sequence). The CDR3 runs to 13 residues. The CDR3: CASSLGYQETQYF. The CDR3 region has the DNA TGTGCCAGCAGCTTAGGGTACCAAGAGACCCAGTACTTC.

The table lists this clonotype with a few counts. The rearrangement joins TRBV19 to TRBJ2-7, with TRBD2 identical over 10 bases. The V and J ends lost 5 bases and 3 bases, in that order; junction bases with no gene match: 7. The CDR3 length is 15 residues. Germline V gene lookup returns CDR1 LNHDA and CDR2 SQIVND (reference sequence). Written as DNA, the CDR3 is TGTGCCAGTAGTGCCGGGACTAGCGTAATCTACGAGCAGTACTTC. Its translation: CASSAGTSVIYEQYF.

A note on this clonotype: Possible read error: a much larger clone is one base away. The chain joins TRBV18 to TRBJ2-3; D is undetermined. The CDR3 length is 14 residues. Germline-derived CDR1 and CDR2 are KGHSH and LQKENI. CDR3 loop: CASPPVASTDTQYF. As DNA, the CDR3 is TGTGCCAGCCCACCAGTGGCGTCCACAGATACGCAGTATTTT.

In its sample, this clonotype was seen many times. This sequence joins TRBV30 and TRBJ1-5; D unclear. Germline V CDR1 and CDR2: GTSNPN, SVGIG (reference sequence). The CDR3 contains 12 residues. Trimming shortened V by 2 bases and J by 9 bases, and 11 bases separated the two germline ends. The CDR3 sequence: CAWSTEARPQHF. CDR3 DNA: TGTGCCTGGAGTACAGAGGCGCGGCCCCAGCATTTT.

For this clonotype: One base separates it from a far larger clone, so it is likely a read error. The chain couples TRBV5-1 to TRBJ2-7; TRBD2 agrees at 7 bases. CDR3 length: 13 residues. The germline gives CDR1 SGHRS, CDR2 YFSETQ. This CDR3 reads CAGSLGGGYEQYF. CDR3 nucleotides: TGCGCCGGCAGCCTGGGCGGGGGCTACGAGCAGTACTTC.

The chain has TRBV6-2 or TRBV6-3 and TRBJ2-1; 11 bases line up with TRBD2. Germline values: CDR1 MNHEY, CDR2 SVGEGT. Losses at the gene ends were 1 base for V and 4 bases for J; bases not matched to a gene: 6. The CDR3 is 17 amino acids. CDR3 sequence: CASSYWPGTSGYNEQFF. The CDR3 coding sequence is TGTGCCAGCAGTTACTGGCCCGGGACTAGCGGTTACAATGAGCAGTTCTTC.

This clonotype was seen at least ten times. This chain connects TRBV7-9 to TRBJ2-3, with D perhaps assigned TRBD1 or TRBD2 (6 bases each). V was shortened by 5 bases and J by 0 bases, with 21 bases between the two germline ends. The CDR3 loop spans 18 amino acids. The germline V gene has CDR1 SEHNR and CDR2 FQNEAQ (reference sequence). CDR3 nucleotides: TGTGCCAGCAGCCCTTGGAGGGGGGAAAGACCTAGCACAGATACGCAGTATTTT. This translates into CASSPWRGERPSTDTQYF.